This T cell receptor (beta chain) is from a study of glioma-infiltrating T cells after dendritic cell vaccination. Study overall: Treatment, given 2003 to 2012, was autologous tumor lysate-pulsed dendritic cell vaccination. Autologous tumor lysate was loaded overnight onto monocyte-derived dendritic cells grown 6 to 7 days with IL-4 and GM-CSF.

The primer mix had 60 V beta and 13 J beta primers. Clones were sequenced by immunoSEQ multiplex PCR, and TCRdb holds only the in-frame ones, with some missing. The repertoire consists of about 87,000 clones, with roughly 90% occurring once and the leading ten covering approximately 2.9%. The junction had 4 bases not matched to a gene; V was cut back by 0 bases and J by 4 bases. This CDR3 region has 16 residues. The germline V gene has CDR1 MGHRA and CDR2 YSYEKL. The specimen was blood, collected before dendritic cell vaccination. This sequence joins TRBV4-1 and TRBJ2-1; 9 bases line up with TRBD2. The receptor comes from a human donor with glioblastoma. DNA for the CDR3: TGCGCCAGCAGCCAAGAACCCACTAGCGGGTACAATGAGCAGTTCTTC. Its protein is CASSQEPTSGYNEQFF.